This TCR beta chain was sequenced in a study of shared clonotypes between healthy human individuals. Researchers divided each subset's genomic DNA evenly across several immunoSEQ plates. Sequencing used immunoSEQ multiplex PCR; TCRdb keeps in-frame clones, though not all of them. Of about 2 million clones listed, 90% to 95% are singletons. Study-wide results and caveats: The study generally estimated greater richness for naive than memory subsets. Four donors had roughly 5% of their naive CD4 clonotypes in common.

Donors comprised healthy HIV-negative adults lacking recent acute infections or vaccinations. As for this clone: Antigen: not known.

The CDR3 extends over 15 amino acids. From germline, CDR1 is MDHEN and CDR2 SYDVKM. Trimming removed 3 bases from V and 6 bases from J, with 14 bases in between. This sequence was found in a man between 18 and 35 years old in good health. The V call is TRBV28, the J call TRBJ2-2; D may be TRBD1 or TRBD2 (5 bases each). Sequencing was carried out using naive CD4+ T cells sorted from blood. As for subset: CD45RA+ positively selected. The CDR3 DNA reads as TGTGCCAGCAGTTTGGGGGACGTTAGGGCCGGGGAGCTGTTTTTT. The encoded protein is CASSLGDVRAGELFF.